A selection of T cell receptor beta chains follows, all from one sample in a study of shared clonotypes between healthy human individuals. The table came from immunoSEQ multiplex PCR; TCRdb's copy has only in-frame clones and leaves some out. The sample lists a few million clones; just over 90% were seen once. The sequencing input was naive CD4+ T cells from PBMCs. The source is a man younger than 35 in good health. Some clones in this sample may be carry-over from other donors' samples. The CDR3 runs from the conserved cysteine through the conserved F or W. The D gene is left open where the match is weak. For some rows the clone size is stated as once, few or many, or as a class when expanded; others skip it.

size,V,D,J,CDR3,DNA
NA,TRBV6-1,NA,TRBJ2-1,CASSVQSPNEQFF,TGTGCCAGCAGTGTCCAAAGTCCGAATGAGCAGTTCTTC
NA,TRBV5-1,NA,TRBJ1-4,CASSLGGDSGLFF,TGCGCCAGCAGCTTGGGGGGAGATTCAGGGCTGTTTTTT
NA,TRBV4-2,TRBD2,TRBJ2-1,CASSPGTSGRGSYNEQFF,TGTGCCAGCAGCCCCGGGACTAGCGGGAGAGGTTCCTACAATGAGCAGTTCTTC
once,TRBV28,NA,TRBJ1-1,CASIGTSNTEAFF,TGTGCCAGCATTGGGACATCGAACACTGAAGCTTTCTTT
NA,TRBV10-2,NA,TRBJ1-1,CASSEGGGRKATEAFF,TGCGCCAGCAGTGAGGGAGGTGGAAGGAAGGCCACTGAAGCTTTCTTT
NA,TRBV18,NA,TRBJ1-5,CASSPSLNQPQHF,TGTGCCAGCTCACCCAGTCTCAATCAGCCCCAGCATTTT
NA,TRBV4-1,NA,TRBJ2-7,CASSQPGVSYEQYF,TGCGCCAGCAGCCAACCCGGGGTGTCCTACGAGCAGTACTTC
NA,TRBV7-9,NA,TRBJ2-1,CASSPLAGYNEQFF,TGTGCCAGCAGCCCCTTAGCAGGCTACAATGAGCAGTTCTTC
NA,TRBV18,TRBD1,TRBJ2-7,CASSPSSRGPPYEQYF,TGTGCCAGCTCACCATCGAGTAGGGGGCCCCCGTACGAGCAGTACTTC
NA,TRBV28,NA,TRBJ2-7,CASSSFADAYEQYF,TGTGCCAGCAGTTCATTCGCGGACGCGTACGAGCAGTACTTC
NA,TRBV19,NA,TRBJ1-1,CASSPGPTTEAFF,TGTGCCAGTAGTCCCGGGCCCACCACTGAAGCTTTCTTT
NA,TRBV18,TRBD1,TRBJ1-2,CASSLTGTGTGTGYTF,TGTGCCAGCTCACTCACCGGGACAGGTACCGGTACTGGCTACACCTTC
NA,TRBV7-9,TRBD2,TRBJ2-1,CASSLVSLAGVYNEQFF,TGTGCCAGCAGCTTAGTATCACTAGCGGGGGTTTACAATGAGCAGTTCTTC
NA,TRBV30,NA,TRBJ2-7,CAWSLRHEQYF,TGTGCCTGGAGCCTTCGACACGAGCAGTACTTC
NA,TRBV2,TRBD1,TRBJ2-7,CASSRRDRGYEQYF,TGTGCCAGCAGTAGACGGGACAGGGGCTACGAGCAGTACTTC
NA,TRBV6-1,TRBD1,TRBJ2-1,CASKQGDPYNEQFF,TGTGCCAGCAAGCAGGGGGACCCCTACAATGAGCAGTTCTTC
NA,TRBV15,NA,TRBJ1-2,CATRGDGENYGYTF,TGTGCCACCAGGGGGGACGGCGAAAACTATGGCTACACCTTC
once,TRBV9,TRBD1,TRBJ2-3,CASSARGGPDTQYF,TGTGCCAGCAGCGCCCGAGGGGGCCCAGATACGCAGTATTTT
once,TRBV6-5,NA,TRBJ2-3,CASSYSAARGEDTQYF,TGTGCCAGCAGTTACTCTGCGGCCAGGGGTGAAGATACGCAGTATTTT
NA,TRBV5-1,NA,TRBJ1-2,CASKGLLSWDYGYTF,TGCGCCAGCAAGGGCCTCCTCAGTTGGGACTATGGCTACACCTTC
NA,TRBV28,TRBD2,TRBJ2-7,CASSLGASGSYEQYF,TGTGCCAGCAGCCTAGGGGCTAGCGGTTCCTACGAGCAGTACTTC
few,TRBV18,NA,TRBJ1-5,CASSQQGQRNQPQHF,TGTGCCAGCTCACAACAGGGCCAGCGCAATCAGCCCCAGCATTTT
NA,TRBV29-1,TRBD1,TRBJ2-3,CSSSGTGGVTDTQYF,TGCAGCTCGTCCGGGACAGGGGGCGTCACAGATACGCAGTATTTT
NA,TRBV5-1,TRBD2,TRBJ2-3,CASSSSSGNTDTQYF,TGCGCCAGCAGCTCGAGTAGCGGGAATACAGATACGCAGTATTTT
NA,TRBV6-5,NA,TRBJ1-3,CASSPPGGNTIYF,TGTGCCAGCAGTCCCCCGGGAGGAAACACCATATATTTT
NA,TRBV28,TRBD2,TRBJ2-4,CASSLWTGTGLAGGQAKNIQYF,TGTGCCAGCAGTTTATGGACAGGGACGGGACTAGCGGGAGGGCAGGCCAAAAACATTCAGTACTTC
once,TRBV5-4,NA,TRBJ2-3,CASSRQADTQYF,TGTGCCAGCAGCCGGCAGGCAGATACGCAGTATTTT
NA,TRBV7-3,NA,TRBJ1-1,CASSLNRGDTEAFF,TGTGCCAGCAGCTTAAATAGGGGGGACACTGAAGCTTTCTTT
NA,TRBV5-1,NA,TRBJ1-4,CASSLGQTATNEKLFF,TGCGCCAGCAGCTTGGGGCAGACTGCAACTAATGAAAAACTGTTTTTT
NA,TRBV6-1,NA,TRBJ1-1,CASSEVGETEAFF,TGTGCCAGCAGTGAAGTAGGGGAGACTGAAGCTTTCTTT
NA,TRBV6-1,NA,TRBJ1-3,CASSEALGISGNTIYF,TGTGCCAGCAGTGAAGCGTTGGGGATCTCTGGAAACACCATATATTTT
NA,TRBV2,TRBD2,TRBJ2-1,CASSEGDPGLAAYNEQFF,TGTGCCAGCAGTGAGGGTGATCCGGGACTAGCGGCGTACAATGAGCAGTTCTTC
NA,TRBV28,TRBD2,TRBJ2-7,CASLAGVSYEQYF,TGTGCCAGCTTAGCGGGAGTATCCTACGAGCAGTACTTC
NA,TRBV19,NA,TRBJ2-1,CASTAQGMSSGEQFF,TGTGCCAGTACCGCACAGGGAATGTCTTCGGGTGAGCAGTTCTTC
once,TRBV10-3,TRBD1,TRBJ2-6,CAISAGTGFSGANVLTF,TGTGCCATCAGTGCCGGGACAGGTTTCTCTGGGGCCAACGTCCTGACTTTC
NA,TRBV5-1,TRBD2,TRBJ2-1,CASSSRLAGGLTEQFF,TGCGCCAGCAGCTCACGACTAGCGGGAGGGTTAACTGAGCAGTTCTTC
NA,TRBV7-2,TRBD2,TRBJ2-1,CASSSSSGSPYNEQFF,TGTGCCAGCAGCTCCTCAAGCGGGAGCCCCTACAATGAGCAGTTCTTC
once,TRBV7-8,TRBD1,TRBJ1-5,CASSPDRFNQPQHF,TGTGCCAGCAGTCCGGACAGGTTCAATCAGCCCCAGCATTTT
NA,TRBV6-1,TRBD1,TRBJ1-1,CASNRQGSTEAFF,TGTGCCAGCAACCGACAGGGTAGCACTGAAGCTTTCTTT
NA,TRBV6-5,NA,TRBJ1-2,CASKTQGSYGYTF,TGTGCCAGCAAAACGCAGGGCTCCTATGGCTACACCTTC
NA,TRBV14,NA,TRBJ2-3,CASSRLYADTQYF,TGTGCCAGCAGCCGACTATACGCAGATACGCAGTATTTT
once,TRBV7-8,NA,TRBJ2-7,CASSIRDGDYEQYF,TGTGCCAGCAGCATACGGGACGGAGACTACGAGCAGTACTTC
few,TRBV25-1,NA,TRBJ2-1,CASRSFGGYNEQFF,TGTGCCAGCAGGTCCTTTGGGGGGTACAATGAGCAGTTCTTC
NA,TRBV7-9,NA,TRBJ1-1,CASSEGRANTEAFF,TGTGCCAGCTCCGAGGGACGGGCCAACACTGAAGCTTTCTTT
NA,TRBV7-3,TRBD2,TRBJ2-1,CASSPGLAGVNEQFF,TGTGCCAGCAGCCCCGGACTAGCGGGAGTGAATGAGCAGTTCTTC
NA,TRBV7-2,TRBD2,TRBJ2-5,CASSYRTSGTETQYF,TGTGCCAGCAGCTATCGGACTAGCGGGACGGAGACCCAGTACTTC
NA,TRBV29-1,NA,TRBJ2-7,CSVGRESAPYEQYF,TGCAGCGTTGGAAGAGAATCGGCCCCCTACGAGCAGTACTTC
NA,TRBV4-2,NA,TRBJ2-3,CASSQVRELDTQYF,TGTGCCAGCAGCCAAGTCCGGGAGCTAGATACGCAGTATTTT